The rows below give T cell receptor beta chains drawn from one sample of a study of blood T cell repertoires in COVID-19. This table comes from immunoSEQ multiplex PCR, and its TCRdb copy is limited to in-frame clones, with some not included. Of some 100,000 clones detected, 85% to 90% appear once; the ten largest clones hold around 4.7%. Sequenced material: peripheral blood. These receptors originate from a woman of 80 years or more with active COVID-19. CDR3s include the opening cysteine and the closing phenylalanine or tryptophan. The order of the fields is CDR3 length, V gene, D gene, J gene, clone size, CDR3 protein, CDR3 DNA. D genes are given only for firm matches. The size entry is marked missing in some rows and otherwise reads once, few, many or a size class.

15,TRBV29-1,TRBD2,TRBJ2-3,NA,CSVEGLAGDTDTQYF,TGCAGCGTTGAGGGGCTAGCGGGTGACACAGATACGCAGTATTTT
16,TRBV3-1/TRBV3-2,TRBD2,TRBJ2-5,NA,CASSQFLAGVGETQYF,TGTGCCAGCAGCCAATTCCTAGCGGGAGTAGGGGAGACCCAGTACTTC
13,TRBV10-3,NA,TRBJ2-7,NA,CAISERGSHEQYF,TGTGCCATCAGTGAGCGCGGATCCCACGAGCAGTACTTC
17,TRBV7-9,NA,TRBJ1-2,NA,CASSLGVGQGFGYGYTF,TGTGCCAGCAGCTTAGGAGTAGGGCAGGGGTTCGGCTATGGCTACACCTTC
12,TRBV7-7,NA,TRBJ2-7,NA,CASSPLSYEQYF,TGTGCCAGCAGCCCTCTCTCCTACGAGCAGTACTTC
15,TRBV6-5,TRBD1,TRBJ1-5,NA,CASSYNRGLNQPQHF,TGTGCCAGCAGTTACAACAGGGGGCTGAATCAGCCCCAGCATTTT
16,TRBV5-4,NA,TRBJ2-1,NA,CASSLSTSRNADEQFF,TGTGCCAGCAGCTTGAGCACTAGCAGGAACGCTGATGAGCAGTTCTTC
11,TRBV20-1,NA,TRBJ2-1,NA,CSARERGLGFF,TGCAGTGCTAGAGAACGGGGACTTGGGTTCTTC
17,TRBV28,TRBD1,TRBJ1-5,once,CASSSLATGVSNQPQHF,TGTGCCAGCAGTTCGCTCGCGACAGGGGTTAGCAATCAGCCCCAGCATTTT
12,TRBV30,NA,TRBJ2-1,NA,CAWGRASNEQFF,TGTGCCTGGGGAAGAGCTAGCAATGAGCAGTTCTTC
15,TRBV18,TRBD2,TRBJ2-1,NA,CASSRREGSYNEQFF,TGTGCCAGCTCACGGCGGGAGGGTTCCTACAATGAGCAGTTCTTC
14,TRBV9,NA,TRBJ1-3,NA,CASSGDSSGNTIYF,TGTGCCAGCTCGGGGGATAGCTCTGGAAACACCATATATTTT
14,TRBV19,NA,TRBJ2-6,NA,CASSTQGSANVLTF,TGTGCCAGTAGTACGCAGGGATCTGCCAACGTCCTGACTTTC
15,TRBV7-2,NA,TRBJ2-4,NA,CASSLWSAVSNIQYF,TGTGCCAGCAGCTTGTGGTCCGCAGTTTCAAACATTCAGTACTTC
17,TRBV18,TRBD1,TRBJ2-7,NA,CASSPTAPGQGPYEQYF,TGTGCCAGCTCTCCGACGGCCCCGGGACAGGGGCCCTACGAGCAGTACTTC
14,TRBV2,NA,TRBJ2-7,NA,CASSERQAFYEQYF,TGTGCCAGCAGTGAGAGACAGGCCTTCTACGAGCAGTACTTC
19,TRBV18,TRBD2,TRBJ2-7,few,CASSTSGLAGGGSSYEQYF,TGTGCCAGCTCAACTTCTGGACTAGCGGGTGGAGGAAGCTCCTACGAGCAGTACTTC
15,TRBV6-1,NA,TRBJ2-3,NA,CASSEASAGPDTQYF,TGTGCCAGCAGTGAAGCCTCAGCAGGCCCAGATACGCAGTATTTT
13,TRBV7-3,NA,TRBJ1-1,NA,CASSLSPAGEAFF,TGTGCCAGCAGCTTAAGCCCGGCAGGTGAAGCTTTCTTT
17,TRBV18,TRBD2,TRBJ2-5,NA,CASSPRQAGEVGETQYF,TGTGCCAGCTCACCACGACAAGCGGGAGAGGTCGGGGAGACCCAGTACTTC
14,TRBV28,TRBD2,TRBJ2-7,NA,CASSPRGGSYEQYF,TGTGCCAGCAGTCCGCGGGGGGGCTCCTACGAGCAGTACTTC
16,TRBV6-1,TRBD2,TRBJ2-1,NA,CASSDWGRASYNEQFF,TGTGCCAGCAGTGATTGGGGGAGGGCGTCCTACAATGAGCAGTTCTTC
14,TRBV24-1,NA,TRBJ2-2,NA,CATRDSTNTGELFF,TGTGCCACCCGCGACTCCACGAACACCGGGGAGCTGTTTTTT
15,TRBV5-4,NA,TRBJ2-7,once,CASSLEDRSSYEQYF,TGTGCCAGCAGCTTGGAGGACAGAAGCTCCTACGAGCAGTACTTC
13,TRBV9,TRBD1,TRBJ1-1,NA,CASSARGRGEAFF,TGTGCCAGCAGCGCCAGGGGGCGTGGGGAAGCTTTCTTT
13,TRBV19,NA,TRBJ1-1,NA,CASMRVMNTEAFF,TGTGCCAGTATGAGGGTCATGAACACTGAAGCTTTCTTT
15,TRBV9,NA,TRBJ1-4,NA,CASSPEGGASEKLFF,TGTGCCAGCAGCCCCGAGGGGGGGGCTTCTGAAAAACTGTTTTTT
16,TRBV4-1,TRBD2,TRBJ2-3,NA,CASSLGLAGGQDTQYF,TGCGCCAGCAGCCTCGGACTAGCGGGAGGGCAAGATACGCAGTATTTT
12,TRBV7-2,NA,TRBJ1-1,NA,CASSSRGTEAFF,TGTGCCAGCAGCAGCAGGGGTACTGAAGCTTTCTTT
15,TRBV30,TRBD1,TRBJ1-5,NA,CAWSARQGSNQPQHF,TGTGCCTGGAGTGCGCGACAGGGGAGCAATCAGCCCCAGCATTTT
17,TRBV28,TRBD2,TRBJ2-7,NA,CASSLLIPSGSSYEQYF,TGTGCCAGCAGTTTATTGATACCTAGCGGGAGCTCCTACGAGCAGTACTTC
13,TRBV6-2/TRBV6-3,NA,TRBJ2-2,NA,CASSRLVSGELFF,TGTGCCAGCAGCAGACTAGTGTCCGGGGAGCTGTTTTTT
18,TRBV28,TRBD2,TRBJ2-1,NA,CASSLHGASSGREGEQFF,TGTGCCAGCAGTTTGCATGGGGCGAGTAGCGGGAGGGAAGGTGAGCAGTTCTTC